This TCR beta chain was documented in a study of neurological immune-mediated disorders. General observations from the study: CDR3 amino acid sequences of expanded clones were not shared across subjects, a result suggesting private repertoires in all groups.

This clonotype was counted at least ten times. The antigen remains unidentified. The ends were cut back, 1 base at V and 5 bases at J, with 16 bases in the middle. Germline V gene sequence: CDR1 SGHVS, CDR2 FQNEAQ. The CDR3 totals 16 residues. By 5'RACE with 10-nucleotide random UMIs, the cDNA was made. TCRdb called the 5' RACE reads again in MiXCR, with one record for every CDR3 protein. In the table there are tens of thousands of distinct CDR3 sequences, about 14% of which are singletons. What was sequenced was PBMCs. The gene calls are TRBV7-8 and TRBJ2-3; tentative D call: TRBD2 (5 bases). The origin of this receptor is a woman aged 50 to 60 with HTLV-1-associated myelopathy (HAM/TSP). The CDR3 DNA reads as TGTGCCAGCAGCTTAGTGGAGACGAAAGGAGGAGATACGCAGTATTTT. This encodes CASSLVETKGGDTQYF.